Listed below are T cell receptor beta chains from one sample, sequenced in a study of OX40 agonist ivuxolimab in advanced cancers. Assay: immunoSEQ multiplex PCR; the TCRdb copy retains only in-frame clones and omits some. The sample shows fewer than 25,000 clones, roughly 80% of them seen only once. Material: CD4+ or CD8+ T cells sorted from blood, obtained in a trial of the OX40 agonist ivuxolimab. The receptors were sampled from an adult with an advanced solid tumor such as melanoma, head and neck, liver or kidney cancer. CDR3s include the opening cysteine and the closing phenylalanine or tryptophan. The D gene is left open where the match is weak. Expanded clones are given a class, and other clones once, few, many or no size at all.

cdr3_nt: TGTGCCAGCAGCTTAGTAGATACCATCAGCTCCTACAATGAGCAGTTCTTC
cdr3_aa: CASSLVDTISSYNEQFF
j_call: TRBJ2-1
v_call: TRBV11-2
d_call: NA
clone_size: NA

cdr3_nt: TGTGCCAGTAACCACAGGGGCAAGGTGGGGGAGCTGTTTTTT
cdr3_aa: CASNHRGKVGELFF
j_call: TRBJ2-2
v_call: TRBV19
d_call: TRBD1
clone_size: NA

cdr3_nt: TGTGCCAGCAGCTTTGGACAGGTCCAAGAGACCCAGTACTTC
cdr3_aa: CASSFGQVQETQYF
j_call: TRBJ2-5
v_call: TRBV9
d_call: TRBD1
clone_size: NA

cdr3_nt: TGTGCCCGACATAGGGGTACTGAAGCTTTCTTT
cdr3_aa: CARHRGTEAFF
j_call: TRBJ1-1
v_call: TRBV7-2
d_call: NA
clone_size: NA

cdr3_nt: TGTGCCAGCAGCGTTGGCAGCCAGGAGCCCCAGCATTTT
cdr3_aa: CASSVGSQEPQHF
j_call: TRBJ1-5
v_call: TRBV9
d_call: NA
clone_size: NA

cdr3_nt: TGTGCCAGCAGCTCGACAGGGGTCGGGGCCAACGTCCTGACTTTC
cdr3_aa: CASSSTGVGANVLTF
j_call: TRBJ2-6
v_call: TRBV7-9
d_call: TRBD1
clone_size: NA

cdr3_nt: TGTGCCAGCAGCTTATACCCGGCGGATCCTTACGAGCAGTACTTC
cdr3_aa: CASSLYPADPYEQYF
j_call: TRBJ2-7
v_call: TRBV7-3
d_call: NA
clone_size: few

cdr3_nt: TGTGCCAGTAAGGATAATTCACCCCTCCACTTT
cdr3_aa: CASKDNSPLHF
j_call: TRBJ1-6
v_call: TRBV28
d_call: NA
clone_size: once

cdr3_nt: TGTGCCAGCAGCCCCCAAGGCCAGGTCTCCTACGAGCAGTACTTC
cdr3_aa: CASSPQGQVSYEQYF
j_call: TRBJ2-7
v_call: TRBV7-9
d_call: NA
clone_size: few

cdr3_nt: TGTGCCACCCTGGGACTAGCGCCGAGCGCAGATACGCAGTATTTT
cdr3_aa: CATLGLAPSADTQYF
j_call: TRBJ2-3
v_call: TRBV2
d_call: TRBD2
clone_size: NA

cdr3_nt: TGTGCCAGCAGTCCCACCAGGGGGCGCGGGGAGACCCAGTACTTC
cdr3_aa: CASSPTRGRGETQYF
j_call: TRBJ2-5
v_call: TRBV7-7
d_call: TRBD1
clone_size: NA

cdr3_nt: TGTGCCAGCAGCTACTTGGGTGGACGGGTTGAAAAACTGTTTTTT
cdr3_aa: CASSYLGGRVEKLFF
j_call: TRBJ1-4
v_call: TRBV7-2
d_call: NA
clone_size: NA

cdr3_nt: TGTGCCAGCACCTCCGTCGGGCAGCTTGGGACTGAAGCTTTCTTT
cdr3_aa: CASTSVGQLGTEAFF
j_call: TRBJ1-1
v_call: TRBV11-2
d_call: NA
clone_size: NA

cdr3_nt: TGTGCCAGCAGCTATACTAGCGGTAGCACAGATACGCAGTATTTT
cdr3_aa: CASSYTSGSTDTQYF
j_call: TRBJ2-3
v_call: TRBV14
d_call: TRBD2
clone_size: once

cdr3_nt: TGTGCCAGCAGCTTATCAAGGGGTAAACAAGAGACCCAGTACTTC
cdr3_aa: CASSLSRGKQETQYF
j_call: TRBJ2-5
v_call: TRBV7-3
d_call: NA
clone_size: many

cdr3_nt: TGTGCCAGCAGCGTAGTGGATACTTACACAGATACGCAGTATTTT
cdr3_aa: CASSVVDTYTDTQYF
j_call: TRBJ2-3
v_call: TRBV9
d_call: NA
clone_size: NA

cdr3_nt: TGTGCCAGCAGGCTAAGGGGCACCGGGGAGCTGTTTTTT
cdr3_aa: CASRLRGTGELFF
j_call: TRBJ2-2
v_call: TRBV11-2
d_call: NA
clone_size: NA

cdr3_nt: TGTGCCAGCAGTCGAACGAGCTCTGGGGCCAACGTCCTGACTTTC
cdr3_aa: CASSRTSSGANVLTF
j_call: TRBJ2-6
v_call: TRBV7-2
d_call: NA
clone_size: NA

cdr3_nt: TGTGCCAGCAGCCCCACGATGAACACTGAAGCTTTCTTT
cdr3_aa: CASSPTMNTEAFF
j_call: TRBJ1-1
v_call: TRBV7-9
d_call: NA
clone_size: NA